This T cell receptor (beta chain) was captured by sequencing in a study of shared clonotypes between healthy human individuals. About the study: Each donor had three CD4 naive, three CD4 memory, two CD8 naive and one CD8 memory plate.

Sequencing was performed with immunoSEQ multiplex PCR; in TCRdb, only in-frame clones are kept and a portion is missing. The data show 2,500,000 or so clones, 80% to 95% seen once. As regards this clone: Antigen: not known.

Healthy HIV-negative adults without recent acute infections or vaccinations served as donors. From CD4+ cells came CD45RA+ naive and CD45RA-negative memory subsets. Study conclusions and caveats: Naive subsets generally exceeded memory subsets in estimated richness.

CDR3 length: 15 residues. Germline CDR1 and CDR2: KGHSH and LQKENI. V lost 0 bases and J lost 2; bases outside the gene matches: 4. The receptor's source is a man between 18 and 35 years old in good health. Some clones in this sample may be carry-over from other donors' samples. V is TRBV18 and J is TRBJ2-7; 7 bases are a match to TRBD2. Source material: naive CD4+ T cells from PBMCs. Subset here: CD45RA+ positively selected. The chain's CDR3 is CASSPPGLPTYEQYF. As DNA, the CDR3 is TGTGCCAGCTCACCACCGGGACTACCAACCTACGAGCAGTACTTC.